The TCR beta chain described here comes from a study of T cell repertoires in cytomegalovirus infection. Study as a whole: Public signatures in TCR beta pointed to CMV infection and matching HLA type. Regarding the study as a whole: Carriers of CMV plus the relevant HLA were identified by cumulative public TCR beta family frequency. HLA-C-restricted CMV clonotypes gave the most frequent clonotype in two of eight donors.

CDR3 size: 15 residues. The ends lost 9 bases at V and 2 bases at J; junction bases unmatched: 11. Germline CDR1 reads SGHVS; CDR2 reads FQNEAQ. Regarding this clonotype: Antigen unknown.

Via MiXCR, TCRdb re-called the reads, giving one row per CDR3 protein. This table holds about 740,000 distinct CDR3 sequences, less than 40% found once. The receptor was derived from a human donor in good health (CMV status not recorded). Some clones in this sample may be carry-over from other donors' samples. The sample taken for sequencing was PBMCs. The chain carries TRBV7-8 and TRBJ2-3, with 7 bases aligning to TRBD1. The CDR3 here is CASDRDPLNTDTQYF. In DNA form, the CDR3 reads TGTGCCAGTGACAGGGACCCCCTTAACACAGATACGCAGTATTTT.